This paragraph covers one TCR beta chain sequence. The data belong to a study of control samples from healthy donors and cancer patients. V was cut by 2 bases and J by 6 bases, with 14 bases left in between. Germline CDR1 is KGHSH and CDR2 is LQKENI. There are 14 residues in the CDR3. Repertoires were generated with immunoSEQ multiplex PCR, while TCRdb's copy carries only in-frame clones and drops some. This table holds about 53,000 clones, roughly 87% found once. The chain employs TRBV18 and TRBJ2-7; weak D call: TRBD2 (6 bases). The clonotype originates from a man in his sixties with head and neck cancer. The sequenced sample was PBMCs. As DNA, the CDR3 is TGTGCCAGCTCACCATCGGAGGGAGAAAGCGAGCAGTACTTC. Its translation: CASSPSEGESEQYF. Complete variable domain (other parts from reference TRBV18 and TRBJ2-7): NAGVMQNPRHLVRRRGQEARLRCSPMKGHSHVYWYRQLPEEGLKFMVYLQKENIIDESGMPKERFSAEFPKEGPSILRIQQVVRGDSAAYFCASSPSEGESEQYFGPGTRLTVT.